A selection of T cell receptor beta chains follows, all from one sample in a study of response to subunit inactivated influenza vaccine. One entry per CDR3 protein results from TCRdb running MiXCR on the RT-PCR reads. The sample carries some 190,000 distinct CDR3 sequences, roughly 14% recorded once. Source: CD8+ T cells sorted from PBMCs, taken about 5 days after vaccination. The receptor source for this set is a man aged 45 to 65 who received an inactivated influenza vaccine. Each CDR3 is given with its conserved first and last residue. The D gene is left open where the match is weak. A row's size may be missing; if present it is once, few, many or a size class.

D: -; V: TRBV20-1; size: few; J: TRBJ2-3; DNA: TGCAGTGCTAGAGGTGGTGCGCAGGGAAGGGCAGATACGCAGTATTTT; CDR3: CSARGGAQGRADTQYF
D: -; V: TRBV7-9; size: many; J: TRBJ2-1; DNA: TGTGCCAGCAGCAAATCAGGTGACAATGAGCAGTTCTTC; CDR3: CASSKSGDNEQFF
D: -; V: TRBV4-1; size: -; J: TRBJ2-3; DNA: TGCGCCAGCAGCCAAGCATCCGGGGAGGATACGCAGTATTTT; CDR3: CASSQASGEDTQYF
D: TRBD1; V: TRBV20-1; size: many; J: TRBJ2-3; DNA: TGCAGTGCTCCCTCCCAAGAGGGACAGCTCGATACGCAGTATTTT; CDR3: CSAPSQEGQLDTQYF
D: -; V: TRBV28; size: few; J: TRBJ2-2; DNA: TGTGCCAGCAGTTTGGCGGAAAAGGGATCCGGGGAGCTGTTTTTT; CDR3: CASSLAEKGSGELFF
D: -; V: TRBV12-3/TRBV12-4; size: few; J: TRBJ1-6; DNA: TGTGCCAGCAGAAGTTGGGATTCACCCCTCCACTTT; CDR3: CASRSWDSPLHF
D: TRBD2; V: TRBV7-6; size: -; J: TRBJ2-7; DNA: TGTGCCAGCAGCCCCCCCGGGGGGGGCGTATACGAGCAGTACTTC; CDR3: CASSPPGGGVYEQYF
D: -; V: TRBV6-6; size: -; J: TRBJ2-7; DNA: TGTGCCAGCGGTAGGAACTCCTACGAGCAGTACTTC; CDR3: CASGRNSYEQYF
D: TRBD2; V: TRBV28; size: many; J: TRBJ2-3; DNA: TGTGCCAGCACCCACGGGAGGGTAGATACGCAGTATTTT; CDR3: CASTHGRVDTQYF
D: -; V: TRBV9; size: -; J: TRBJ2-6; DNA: TGTGCCAGCAGCCCGGGGGGGGCCAACGTCCTGACTTTC; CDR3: CASSPGGANVLTF
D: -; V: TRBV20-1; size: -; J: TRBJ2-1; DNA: TGCAGTCCTGTGGGGGTCTACAATGAGCAGTTCTTC; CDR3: CSPVGVYNEQFF
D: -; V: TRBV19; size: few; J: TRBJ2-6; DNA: TGTGCCAGTAGTATAGTGGGGATGGGGGTCTCTGGGGCCAACGTCCTGACTTTC; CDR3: CASSIVGMGVSGANVLTF
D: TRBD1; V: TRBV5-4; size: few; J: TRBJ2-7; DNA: TGTGCCAGCAGCTCAACAGGGGATGCGGCAAACTCCTACGAGCAGTACTTC; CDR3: CASSSTGDAANSYEQYF
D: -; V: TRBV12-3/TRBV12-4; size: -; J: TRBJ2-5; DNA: TGTGCCAGCAGTTTAGAGTCGTCTATCGGGGAGACCCAGTACTTC; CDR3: CASSLESSIGETQYF
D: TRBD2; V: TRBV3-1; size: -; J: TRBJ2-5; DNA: TGTGCCAGCAGCCACGCTGTAGCGGGAGAAAAGACCCAGTACTTC; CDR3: CASSHAVAGEKTQYF
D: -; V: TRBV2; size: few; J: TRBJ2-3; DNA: TGTGCCAGCAGTCCCCCAGATACGCAGTATTTT; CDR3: CASSPPDTQYF
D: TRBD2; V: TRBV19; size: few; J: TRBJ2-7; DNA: TGTGCCAGTAGCCGGGGACTAGCGGACTACGAGCAGTACTTC; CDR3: CASSRGLADYEQYF
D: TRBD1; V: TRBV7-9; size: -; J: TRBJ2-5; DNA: TGTGCCAGCAGCTTAGTTATAGGGACAGTCCAAGAGACCCAGTACTTC; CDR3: CASSLVIGTVQETQYF
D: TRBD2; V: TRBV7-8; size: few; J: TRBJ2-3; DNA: TGTGCCAGCAGCTTAACTAGCGGGGGGCCCACAGATACGCAGTATTTT; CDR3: CASSLTSGGPTDTQYF
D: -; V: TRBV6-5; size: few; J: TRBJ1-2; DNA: TGTGCCAGCAGTTACTCGAGGCGACAGGTTCTCTATGGCTACACCTTC; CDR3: CASSYSRRQVLYGYTF
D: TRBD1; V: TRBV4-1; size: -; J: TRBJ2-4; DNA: TGCGCCAGCAGCCAAGACCGGGACAGGGGGGCCAAAAACATTCAGTACTTC; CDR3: CASSQDRDRGAKNIQYF
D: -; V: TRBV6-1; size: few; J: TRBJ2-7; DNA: TGTGCCAGCAGTGAAGCTACCCGACAGACCTACGAGCAGTACTTC; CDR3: CASSEATRQTYEQYF
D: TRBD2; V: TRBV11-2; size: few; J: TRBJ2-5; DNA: TGTGCCAGCAGCTCAACAAGCGGGGGGCTGGGGCAAGAGACCCAGTACTTC; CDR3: CASSSTSGGLGQETQYF
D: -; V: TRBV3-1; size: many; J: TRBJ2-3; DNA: TGTGCCAGCAGCCAAGACCCCGGGCCAGATACGCAGTATTTT; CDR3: CASSQDPGPDTQYF
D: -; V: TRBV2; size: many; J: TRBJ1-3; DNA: TGTGCCAGCAGTGCTGGCCTTTCCTCTGGAAACACCATATATTTT; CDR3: CASSAGLSSGNTIYF
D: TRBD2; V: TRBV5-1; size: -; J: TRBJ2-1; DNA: TGCGCCAGCAGCTTGAAGCGGGGGGCAGACAATGAGCAGTTCTTC; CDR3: CASSLKRGADNEQFF
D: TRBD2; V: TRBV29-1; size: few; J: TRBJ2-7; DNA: TGCAGCGTGGGCGGGGGGGGGCACGAGCAGTACTTC; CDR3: CSVGGGGHEQYF
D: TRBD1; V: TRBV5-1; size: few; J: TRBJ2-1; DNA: TGCGCCAGCAGGGTTGGGACAGGGGGGTTCAATGAGCAGTTCTTC; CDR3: CASRVGTGGFNEQFF
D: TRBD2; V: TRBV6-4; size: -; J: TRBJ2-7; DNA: TGTGCCAGCAGTCCACTAGCGGGGGGGCTCCACGAGCAGTACTTC; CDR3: CASSPLAGGLHEQYF
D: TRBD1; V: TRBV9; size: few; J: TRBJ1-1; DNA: TGTGCCAGCAGCCCCTGGGGACAGGGTGAAGCTTTCTTT; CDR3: CASSPWGQGEAFF
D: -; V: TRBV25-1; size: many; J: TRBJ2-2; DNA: TGTGCCAGCAGTGAATGGGGAACCGGGGAGCTGTTTTTT; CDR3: CASSEWGTGELFF
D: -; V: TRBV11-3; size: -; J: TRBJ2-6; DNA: TGTGCCAGCAGCTTAGGGGGCCTAAGCTCTGGGGCCAACGTCCTGACTTTC; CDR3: CASSLGGLSSGANVLTF
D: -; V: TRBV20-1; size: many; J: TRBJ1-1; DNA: TGCAGTGCACTGGCCCTCGGGGGGTCGGACACTGAAGCTTTCTTT; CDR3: CSALALGGSDTEAFF
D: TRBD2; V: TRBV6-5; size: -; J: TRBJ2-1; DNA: TGTGCCAGCAGTTATAGGAGAGGCGGGGGGGCCTACAATGAGCAGTTCTTC; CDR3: CASSYRRGGGAYNEQFF
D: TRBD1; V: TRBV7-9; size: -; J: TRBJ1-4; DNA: TGTGCCAGCAGCATCACAGGGGGGAACGATGAAAAACTGTTTTTT; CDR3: CASSITGGNDEKLFF
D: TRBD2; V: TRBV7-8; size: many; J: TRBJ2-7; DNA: TGTGCCAGCAGCTCTCCTGGCGGGAGGGCCCCCTACGAGCAGTACTTC; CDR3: CASSSPGGRAPYEQYF
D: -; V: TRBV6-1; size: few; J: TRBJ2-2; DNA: TGTGCCAGCAGTCCAGACCTTTCCGGGGAGCTGTTTTTT; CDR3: CASSPDLSGELFF
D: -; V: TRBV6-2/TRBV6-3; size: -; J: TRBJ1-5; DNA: TGTGCCAGCAGTTACAGGGATCAGCCCCAGCATTTT; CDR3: CASSYRDQPQHF
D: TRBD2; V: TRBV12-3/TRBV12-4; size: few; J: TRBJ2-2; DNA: TGTGCCAGCAGCTCTAGCGGGGGCCGCGACACCGGGGAGCTGTTTTTT; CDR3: CASSSSGGRDTGELFF
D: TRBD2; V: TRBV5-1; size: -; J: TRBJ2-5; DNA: TGCGCCAGCAGCCATACTAGCGGGGGGACACAAGAGACCCAGTACTTC; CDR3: CASSHTSGGTQETQYF
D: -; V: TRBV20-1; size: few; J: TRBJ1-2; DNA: TGCAGTGCTAGATGGGGACACGGCTACACCTTC; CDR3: CSARWGHGYTF
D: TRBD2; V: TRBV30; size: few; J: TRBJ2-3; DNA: TGTGCCTGGACTAGCGGGACGGGGGCAGATACGCAGTATTTT; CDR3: CAWTSGTGADTQYF
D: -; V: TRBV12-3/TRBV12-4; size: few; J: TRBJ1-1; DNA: TGTGCCAGCAGCCAACGAGGGGTACCGGCCTTTGAAGCTTTCTTT; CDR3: CASSQRGVPAFEAFF
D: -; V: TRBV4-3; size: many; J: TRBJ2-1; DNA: TGCGCCAGCAGCCAAGATTTAGGTTTCAATGAGCAGTTCTTC; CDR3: CASSQDLGFNEQFF
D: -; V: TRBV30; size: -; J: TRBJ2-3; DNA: TGTGCCTGGACCGGACCCTACACAGATACGCAGTATTTT; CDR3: CAWTGPYTDTQYF